Here is one T cell receptor beta chain with its context. This specimen comes from a study of blood T cell repertoires in COVID-19. On the study more broadly: Donors in the United States, Italy and Spain gave samples during acute or convalescent COVID-19.

Per the germline V gene, CDR1 is MNHEY and CDR2 is SVGAGI. This CDR3 is built from 14 residues. V shed 2 bases, J shed 7 bases, and the junction held 7 bases outside the gene matches. TCRdb keeps only in-frame clones here, not all; method: immunoSEQ multiplex PCR. This table holds under 200,000 clones, roughly nine tenths found once. The receptor was derived from a man aged 55-75 years with active or convalescent COVID-19. The V gene is TRBV6-5, the J gene TRBJ1-2; 7 bases map to TRBD1. Sequenced: peripheral blood. CDR3 loop: CASSYRGREGGYTF. The DNA for the CDR3 is TGTGCCAGCAGTTACAGGGGGCGCGAAGGTGGCTACACCTTC.